Following are 20 T cell receptor beta chains from one sample sequenced in a study of blood T cell repertoires in COVID-19. The assay was immunoSEQ multiplex PCR, and TCRdb's table has in-frame clones only and misses some. Among roughly 92,000 clones listed, about 89% were seen once. Specimen: peripheral blood. All receptors derive from a man over 45 with acute or convalescent COVID-19.

The chain employs TRBV5-8 and TRBJ1-6; D may be TRBD1 (6 bases). There are 16 residues in the CDR3. The germline gives CDR1 SGHTS, CDR2 YDEGEE. V gave up 3 bases and J gave up 11 bases, with 21 bases separating them. The CDR3 sequence is CASSSSPKQGEAPLHF. For the CDR3, the DNA is TGTGCCAGCAGCTCTTCCCCAAAACAGGGAGAGGCACCCCTCCACTTT. Based on the CDR3 plus reference TRBV5-8 and TRBJ1-6, the full variable domain is EAGVTQSPTHLIKTRGQQATLRCSPISGHTSVYWYQQALGLGLQFLLWYDEGEERNRGNFPPRFSGRQFPNYSSELNVNALELEDSALYLCASSSSPKQGEAPLHFGNGTRLTVT.

This rearrangement joins TRBV4-1 to TRBJ1-6; a possible D gene is TRBD1 (5 bases). Trimming left V 1 base short and J 8 bases short, with 18 bases between. In germline, CDR1 is MGHRA, CDR2 YSYEKL. This CDR3 region has 17 residues. CDR3 DNA: TGCGCCAGCAGCCAAGTTGATTTGGGGCTTTCGTATTCACCCCTCCACTTT. Translation: CASSQVDLGLSYSPLHF.

The V call is TRBV15, the J call TRBJ2-3, with TRBD1 matching 7 bases. The germline V gene has CDR1 LNHNV and CDR2 YYDKDF (reference sequence). V lost 2 bases to trimming and J lost 4 bases; unmatched junction nucleotides: 12. This CDR3 has 17 amino acids. CDR3 protein: CATSRLFTGERADTQYF. The CDR3 region has the DNA TGTGCCACCAGCAGACTCTTTACAGGGGAGCGAGCAGATACGCAGTATTTT.

The J gene is TRBJ2-2, the V gene TRBV14; 8 bases align to TRBD2. The CDR3 spans 16 residues. CDR1 and CDR2 (germline): SGHDN, FVKESK. With 4 bases clipped from V and 5 bases from J, the junction kept 9 bases outside the gene matches. CDR3 region: CASSRGGTDGTGELFF. The CDR3 DNA follows: TGTGCCAGCAGCCGCGGGGGGACTGACGGGACCGGGGAGCTGTTTTTT.

The chain links TRBV7-3 to TRBJ2-1; 10 bases map to TRBD1. V lost 5 bases, J lost 4 bases, and 23 bases stayed unmatched. Germline V gives CDR1 SGHTA, CDR2 FQGTGA. This CDR3 comprises 21 residues. The CDR3 bases are TGTGCCAGCAGCGTCCTAGGACAGGGGGGTTTTTCTCCGGGGCTATACAATGAGCAGTTCTTC. As protein: CASSVLGQGGFSPGLYNEQFF. Full variable domain (missing parts from reference TRBV7-3 and TRBJ2-1): GAGVSQTPSNKVTEKGKYVELRCDPISGHTALYWYRQSLGQGPEFLIYFQGTGAADDSGLPNDRFFAVRPEGSVSTLKIQRTERGDSAVYLCASSVLGQGGFSPGLYNEQFFGPGTRLTVL.

The V gene is TRBV11-3, the J gene TRBJ2-7, with 8 bases matching TRBD1. Looked up from germline, CDR1 is SGHNT and CDR2 is YENEEA. This CDR3 comprises 14 residues. V dropped 4 bases and J dropped 0; count of bases not matched to a gene: 2. CDR3 amino acids: CASSYRGASYEQYF. The CDR3 region has the DNA TGTGCCAGCAGCTACAGGGGGGCCTCCTACGAGCAGTACTTC.

The chain recombines TRBV10-1 with TRBJ1-6; D perhaps matches TRBD1 (6 bases). Trimming stripped 9 bases from V and 7 bases from J, with 13 bases between. Looked up from germline, CDR1 is WNHNN and CDR2 is SYGVQD (reference sequence). The CDR3 has 13 residues. The CDR3 nucleotides read TGCGCCAGAATTGACAGGACCAATTCACCCCTCCACTTT. Its protein product is CARIDRTNSPLHF.

V gene TRBV18 combines with J gene TRBJ2-7; 10 nucleotides match TRBD1. The germline V gene has CDR1 KGHSH and CDR2 LQKENI. CDR3 length: 15 residues. The V segment lost 4 bases and the J segment 3 bases; nucleotides outside the gene matches: 6. CDR3 residues: CASSRPGQGNYEQYF. CDR3 DNA: TGTGCCAGCTCACGGCCGGGACAGGGGAACTACGAGCAGTACTTC.

This chain links TRBV5-6 with TRBJ2-2; TRBD1 aligns across 7 bases. The CDR3 sequence is 14 residues long. V dropped 2 bases and J dropped 7; count of bases not matched to a gene: 5. Germline CDR1 reads SGHDT; CDR2 reads YYEEEE. The CDR3 DNA reads TGTGCCAGCAGCTTTGAACAGGGGATCGGGGAGCTGTTTTTT. The encoded protein is CASSFEQGIGELFF.

In this sample, this clone turned up once. The chain combines TRBV23-1 with TRBJ1-1, with 9 bases fitting TRBD1. Being an ORF, TRBV23-1 has a function that is uncertain. CDR3 size: 12 residues. The V and J ends lost 6 bases and 6 bases, in that order; junction bases with no gene match: 2. CDR3 loop: CASRDRGSEAFF. In DNA form, the CDR3 reads TGCGCCAGCAGGGACAGGGGTTCTGAAGCTTTCTTT.

This chain links TRBV7-8 with TRBJ1-3; weak D call: TRBD1 (6 bases). CDR3 length: 16 residues. V was clipped by 1 base and J by 3 bases, with 13 bases between them. Per the germline V gene, CDR1 is SGHVS and CDR2 is FQNEAQ. The CDR3 sequence is CASSLGGGARGNTIYF. CDR3 DNA: TGTGCCAGCAGCTTAGGCGGGGGGGCGCGTGGAAACACCATATATTTT.

The chain links TRBV4-1 to TRBJ2-2; D is undetermined. CDR3 length equals 15 residues. V was shortened by 3 bases and J by 2 bases, with 10 bases between the two germline ends. Germline V gene data show CDR1 as MGHRA and CDR2 as YSYEKL. The CDR3 sequence is CASSHQNPNTGELFF. The CDR3 DNA reads TGCGCCAGCAGCCATCAGAACCCAAACACCGGGGAGCTGTTTTTT.

This clone was seen a few times. The chain combines TRBV4-1 with TRBJ1-1, with D possibly matching TRBD1 (6 bases). The V gene lost 0 bases and the J gene lost 9 bases, with 14 bases spanning the gap. The CDR3 runs 14 residues. From germline, CDR1 is MGHRA and CDR2 YSYEKL. The CDR3 bases are TGCGCCAGCAGCCAAGATGCGGGCAGGGGCAAAGCTTTCTTT. Protein: CASSQDAGRGKAFF.

This clone came up a few times. This chain uses TRBV7-9 with TRBJ2-1; possible D gene TRBD2, 6 bases. V was pared by 1 base and J by 7 bases, with 11 bases between. There are 14 residues in the CDR3. CDR1 and CDR2 from the germline V gene are SEHNR and FQNEAQ (reference sequence). DNA of the CDR3: TGTGCCAGCAGCTTAGGGCTAGCGATTAATGAGCAGTTCTTC. Its translation is CASSLGLAINEQFF.

For the CDR3, the DNA is TGCGCCAGCAGCCCGGGGACAAGCACAGATACGCAGTATTTT. Protein product: CASSPGTSTDTQYF. The chain joins TRBV5-1 to TRBJ2-3, with a possible D match to TRBD1 (6 bases). CDR1 is SGHRS, CDR2 YFSETQ, per germline. Trimming took off 4 bases at V and 0 bases at J, with 9 bases between the two ends. CDR3 size: 14 residues.

V is TRBV9 and J is TRBJ2-1, with TRBD2 matching over 7 bases. Trimming cost V 3 bases and J 1 base; bases outside gene matches: 4. CDR1 is SGDLS and CDR2 is YYNGEE in the germline V gene. The CDR3 has 15 residues. The CDR3 protein is CASSASSGSYNEQFF. The CDR3 coding sequence is TGTGCCAGCAGCGCCTCTAGCGGATCCTACAATGAGCAGTTCTTC.

This clone appeared a single time. The gene calls are TRBV7-3 and TRBJ1-1; D unclear. The germline V and J ends were trimmed by 4 bases and 4 bases, with 13 bases remaining between them. In germline, CDR1 is SGHTA, CDR2 FQGTGA. The CDR3 sequence is 14 residues long. CDR3 amino acids: CASSYAFGSTEAFF. For the CDR3, the DNA is TGTGCCAGCAGCTACGCTTTCGGGTCCACTGAAGCTTTCTTT.

The chain carries TRBV6-1 and TRBJ1-1; D may be TRBD1 (6 bases). CDR3 length: 15 amino acids. Germline values: CDR1 MNHNS, CDR2 SASEGT. The ends were cut back, 1 base at V and 0 bases at J, with 9 bases in the middle. DNA for the CDR3: TGTGCCAGCAGTGAAGTGGGGGCAATGAACACTGAAGCTTTCTTT. Its protein is CASSEVGAMNTEAFF.

The chain employs TRBV29-1 and TRBJ1-3; D is uncertain. Germline V gene lookup returns CDR1 SQVTM and CDR2 ANQGSEA. This CDR3 region has 13 residues. V lost 4 bases and J lost 0, with 7 bases in between. Here the CDR3 DNA reads TGCAGCGTTGCAAAGAGCTCTGGAAACACCATATATTTT. Amino acids: CSVAKSSGNTIYF.

In its sample, this clone was seen once. The chain couples TRBV29-1 to TRBJ2-7; 9 positions match TRBD1. CDR1 and CDR2 (germline): SQVTM, ANQGSEA. V was pared by 5 bases and J by 0 bases, with 8 bases of the junction left unmatched. The CDR3 contains 15 residues. DNA for the CDR3: TGCAGCGTTCAACCGGACAGGGGAGGCTCCTACGAGCAGTACTTC. Encoded protein: CSVQPDRGGSYEQYF.